This TCR beta chain came from a study of blood T cell repertoires in COVID-19. Study background: The samples span acute and convalescent COVID-19 from the United States, Italy and Spain.

The CDR3 spans 15 residues. The germline CDR1 and CDR2 sequences are GTSNPN and SVGIG (reference sequence). Trimming left V 6 bases short and J 0 bases short, with 16 bases between. In the original workflow: Researchers report that nucleated cell counts were estimated from reference gene primer amplification. Using immunoSEQ multiplex PCR, the repertoire was profiled, and TCRdb retains in-frame clones only, with some absent. The D gene and trimming were derived from the DNA, and the V and J assignments and clone size from that table. This table has a few hundred thousand clones, roughly 86% appearing once.

This sequence was found in a man between 40 and 49 years old who had recovered from COVID-19. The sequencing input was peripheral blood. The chain has TRBV30 and TRBJ2-3; D is unresolved. The CDR3 sequence is CACIPLHTSTDTQYF. CDR3 DNA: TGTGCCTGCATACCCCTCCATACTAGCACAGATACGCAGTATTTT.